The present TCR beta chain was sequenced within a study of blood T cell repertoires in COVID-19. Study at large: Collection of acute and convalescent COVID-19 samples took place in the United States, Italy and Spain. From T cells, B-cell-depleted T cells, or PBMCs came the material, which was cDNA or gDNA.

The CDR3 is 16 amino acids. Germline lookup yields CDR1 SEHNR and CDR2 FQNEAQ (reference sequence). The V gene lost 5 bases and the J gene lost 3 bases, with 16 bases spanning the gap. Per the original data handling: Reference gene primer amplification gave nucleated cell count estimates. Here immunoSEQ multiplex PCR was the method, and the copy in TCRdb shows in-frame clones only, minus some. Clone size and the V and J calls come from that table; the DNA yielded D and trimming. The table includes roughly 350,000 clones, around 89% detected once. The sample consisted of peripheral blood. The TCR comes from a woman in her forties or fifties with active or convalescent COVID-19. The chain employs TRBV7-9 and TRBJ1-4; D is perhaps TRBD1 (6 bases). Here the CDR3 DNA reads TGTGCCAGCAGCCCTCTCCCGCAGGGGCCTAATGAAAAACTGTTTTTT. Translated: CASSPLPQGPNEKLFF.